This TCR beta chain was obtained from a study of radiotherapy plus CTLA-4 blockade in lung cancer. The overall study: Objective response rate was about 20%; disease control rate, 31%. Study-level results: TCR clones originating in tumors grew in number in blood after radiotherapy plus ipilimumab. How blood T cell clones changed early, along with interferon-beta, reportedly forecast response best.

Only a few counts were recorded for this clone. Antigen specificity is unknown. Assay used: immunoSEQ multiplex PCR; TCRdb lists only in-frame clones, some missing. This sample has 85,000 to 90,000 clones; around nine tenths occur once, and the top ten carry over 15%. The V gene lost 0 bases and the J gene lost 3 bases, with 12 bases spanning the gap. Germline CDR1 and CDR2: SGHRS and YFSETQ. This CDR3 is 16 amino acids long. People whose metastatic non-small-cell lung cancer was chemo-refractory got focal radiation along with CTLA-4 blockade by ipilimumab. The sequencing here drew on peripheral blood, taken from a patient treated with radiotherapy plus ipilimumab. This chain connects TRBV5-1 to TRBJ2-2, with D perhaps matching TRBD1 (5 bases). This clonotype was obtained from a human donor with non-small cell lung cancer that progressed on radiotherapy plus ipilimumab. CDR3 sequence: CASSLADRRDTGELFF. CDR3 DNA sequence: TGCGCCAGCAGCTTGGCTGACAGACGGGACACCGGGGAGCTGTTTTTT.